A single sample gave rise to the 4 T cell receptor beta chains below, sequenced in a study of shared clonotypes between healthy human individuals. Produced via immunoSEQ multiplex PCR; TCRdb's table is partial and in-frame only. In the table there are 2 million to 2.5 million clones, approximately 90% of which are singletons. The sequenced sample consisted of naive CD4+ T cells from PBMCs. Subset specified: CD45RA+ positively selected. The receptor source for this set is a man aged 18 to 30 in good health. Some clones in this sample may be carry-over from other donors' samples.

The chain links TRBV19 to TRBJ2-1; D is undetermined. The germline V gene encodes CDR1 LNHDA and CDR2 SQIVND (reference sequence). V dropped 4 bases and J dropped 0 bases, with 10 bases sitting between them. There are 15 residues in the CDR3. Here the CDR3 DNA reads TGTGCCAGTAGTAATGGACGCCTCTCCTACAATGAGCAGTTCTTC. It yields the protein CASSNGRLSYNEQFF.

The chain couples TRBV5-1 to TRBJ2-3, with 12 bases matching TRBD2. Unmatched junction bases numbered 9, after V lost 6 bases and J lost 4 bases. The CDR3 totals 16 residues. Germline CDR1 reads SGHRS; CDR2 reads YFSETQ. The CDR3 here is CASTASGRAVADTQYF. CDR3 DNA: TGCGCCAGCACGGCTAGCGGGAGGGCCGTTGCAGATACGCAGTATTTT.

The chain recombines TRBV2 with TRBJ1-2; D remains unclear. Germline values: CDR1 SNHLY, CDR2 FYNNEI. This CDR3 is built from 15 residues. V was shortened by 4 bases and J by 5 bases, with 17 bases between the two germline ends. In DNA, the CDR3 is TGTGCCAGCAGTGTTGGATCGGACCGGGTGTATGGCTACACCTTC. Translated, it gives CASSVGSDRVYGYTF.

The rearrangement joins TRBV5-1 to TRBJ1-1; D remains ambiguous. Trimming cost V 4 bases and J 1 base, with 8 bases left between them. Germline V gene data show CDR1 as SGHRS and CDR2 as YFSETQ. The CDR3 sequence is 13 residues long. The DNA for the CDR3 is TGCGCCAGCAGCGTCCAGAAGAACACTGAAGCTTTCTTT. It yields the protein CASSVQKNTEAFF.